The 3 T cell receptor beta chains given below trace back to one sample, sequenced in a study of T cell responses to AZD1222 COVID-19 vaccine (TCRdb year 2021). Receptor libraries were prepared by the immunoSEQ multiplex PCR assay. The immuneACCESS repertoire file appears here via TCRdb, limited to in-frame rearrangements. These files lack a portion of the clones; in checked studies, under half of the deficit traces to unresolved V genes, and the cause of the others is not known. Here the sample has more than 150,000 clones; roughly 90% occur a single time. The ten biggest clones cover approximately 1.4% of the sample. The sample's time point label is to be understood as: about 28 days (+/-7) after the second vaccine dose. The sequenced sample was peripheral blood, obtained 28 days after the second AZD1222 dose. The receptors were sampled from an adult who received the AZD1222 COVID-19 vaccine.

The chain carries TRBV27 and TRBJ1-5; 9 nucleotides align to TRBD1. Per the germline V gene, CDR1 is MNHEY and CDR2 is SMNVEV (reference sequence). The ends lost 5 bases at V and 7 bases at J; junction bases unmatched: 9. This CDR3 contains 15 residues. CDR3 sequence (DNA): TGTGCCAGCAGTCCCTATGGACAGGGGAGGCAGCCCCAGCATTTT. Amino acids: CASSPYGQGRQPQHF.

The genes are TRBV19 and TRBJ2-7; 12 nucleotides match TRBD1. The CDR3 has 15 amino acids. The V and J ends lost 7 bases and 5 bases, in that order; junction bases with no gene match: 9. Germline loops: CDR1 LNHDA, CDR2 SQIVND (reference sequence). The DNA for the CDR3 is TGTGCCAGTACGAAGAGGGACAGGGGGCCCGACGAGCAGTACTTC. It specifies CASTKRDRGPDEQYF.

The chain carries TRBV7-9 and TRBJ2-5; D is undetermined. Trimming stripped 1 base from V and 2 bases from J, with 14 bases between. CDR1 and CDR2 (germline): SEHNR, FQNEAQ (reference sequence). The CDR3 length is 16 residues. As DNA, the CDR3 is TGTGCCAGCAGCTTAGTTCCTGGACGGAATCAAGAGACCCAGTACTTC. Translation: CASSLVPGRNQETQYF.